The 13 T cell receptor beta chains below come from one sample, sequenced in a study of blood T cell repertoires in COVID-19. Generated by immunoSEQ multiplex PCR, the TCRdb table keeps only in-frame clones and is missing some. Of roughly 84,000 clones in the sample, around 75% are singletons; the top ten hold 4% to 5%. The sequenced sample consisted of peripheral blood. The receptors were gathered from a woman aged 50 to 60 with acute or convalescent COVID-19.

This clone was found once. The chain uses TRBV6-5 and TRBJ1-5, with TRBD1 matching over 8 bases. This CDR3 has 15 amino acids. Trimming removed 6 bases from V and 4 bases from J; junction bases left unmatched: 8. The V gene's germline CDR1 is MNHEY and CDR2 SVGAGI. The CDR3 region has the DNA TGTGCCAGCAGCCCGACAGGGGACTTTAATCAGCCCCAGCATTTT. Amino acid sequence: CASSPTGDFNQPQHF.

The J gene is TRBJ1-1, the V gene TRBV5-1; the D is unclear. The V and J ends lost 0 bases and 5 bases respectively, with 8 bases between them. Germline lookup yields CDR1 SGHRS and CDR2 YFSETQ. This CDR3 contains 13 residues. The CDR3 DNA is TGCGCCAGCAGCTTGGCCGTGGAGACTGAAGCTTTCTTT. Protein: CASSLAVETEAFF.

This clone has just one count. The genes are TRBV5-4 and TRBJ1-3; 7 bases are shared with TRBD1. The germline V gene encodes CDR1 SGHNT and CDR2 YYREEE (reference sequence). The length of the CDR3 is 14 residues. The V gene end was trimmed by 4 bases and the J gene end by 9 bases; junction bases not matched to a gene: 10. The CDR3 loop is CASSPGIQGTTIYF. CDR3 nucleotide sequence: TGTGCCAGCAGCCCGGGCATACAGGGGACCACCATATATTTT.

DNA of the CDR3: TGTGCCAGCAGCTCCGGGACAGGGAGGAGCAATCAGCCCCAGCATTTT. Translation gives CASSSGTGRSNQPQHF. V usage is TRBV27 and J usage is TRBJ1-5, with TRBD1 matching over 9 bases. Germline V gene data show CDR1 as MNHEY and CDR2 as SMNVEV (reference sequence). Germline trimming cut 6 bases from V and 1 base from J; bases unmatched to any gene: 7. The CDR3 length is 16 residues.

The chain links TRBV5-5 to TRBJ1-3, with D possibly matching TRBD1 (6 bases). The CDR3 runs to 16 residues. Trimming shortened V by 6 bases and J by 0 bases, and 16 bases separated the two germline ends. The germline gives CDR1 SGHKS, CDR2 YYEKEE (reference sequence). The CDR3 loop is CASNIQAGVSGNTIYF. CDR3 coding DNA: TGTGCCAGCAACATCCAGGCAGGGGTCTCTGGAAACACCATATATTTT.

This clone was counted a few times. The chain carries TRBV6-5 and TRBJ1-2, with TRBD1 matching 8 bases. The CDR3 contains 15 residues. J gave up 1 base and V 6 bases, and 7 bases lay outside the gene matches. Per germline, CDR1 MNHEY and CDR2 SVGAGI. The CDR3 coding sequence is TGTGCCAGCAGCACAGGACAGGGCCTTAACTATGGCTACACCTTC. The encoded protein is CASSTGQGLNYGYTF.

This sequence joins TRBV2 and TRBJ2-2; tentatively, D is TRBD2 (5 bases). Trimming stripped 2 bases from V and 4 bases from J, with 14 bases between. In germline, CDR1 is SNHLY, CDR2 FYNNEI. The CDR3 is made up of 16 amino acids. As DNA, the CDR3 is TGTGCCAGCAGTGAAACTTTAGCGTCACCCACCGGGGAGCTGTTTTTT. Encoded protein: CASSETLASPTGELFF.

This chain links TRBV15 with TRBJ2-7; 9 bases agree with TRBD1. The CDR3 is 15 amino acids. The V gene's germline CDR1 is LNHNV and CDR2 YYDKDF (reference sequence). The trim removed 5 bases at V and 5 bases at J, leaving 10 bases unmatched. The CDR3 sequence: CATSLDGTGLDEQYF. In DNA form, the CDR3 reads TGTGCCACCAGCCTTGACGGGACAGGGTTGGACGAGCAGTACTTC.

This chain connects TRBV6-6 to TRBJ2-7; TRBD1 matches at 11 bases. This CDR3 contains 15 residues. Unmatched junction bases numbered 11, after V lost 6 bases and J lost 7 bases. Germline V gene sequence: CDR1 MNHNY, CDR2 SVGAGI (reference sequence). The CDR3 bases are TGTGCCAGCAGGATAGGGGACAGGGGGATGGGGGAGCAGTACTTC. Its translation is CASRIGDRGMGEQYF.

CDR3 loop: CASSEVRQLNTEAFF. In nucleotides, the CDR3 is TGTGCCAGCAGTGAAGTAAGACAATTGAACACTGAAGCTTTCTTT. This chain connects TRBV2 to TRBJ1-1, with no clear D. The CDR3 sequence is 15 residues long. With 1 base removed from V and 0 bases from J, the gap between germline ends came to 9 bases. Germline CDR1 is SNHLY and CDR2 is FYNNEI.

V is TRBV19 and J is TRBJ1-5, with D tentatively TRBD1 (6 bases). The CDR3 runs 18 residues. Germline CDR1 reads LNHDA; CDR2 reads SQIVND (reference sequence). Between the trimmed V and J ends, which lost 5 bases and 2 bases, there was a span of 22 bases. CDR3 sequence reads: CASSFRSWGGQGNQPQHF. DNA for the CDR3: TGTGCCAGTAGTTTTCGCTCTTGGGGGGGGCAGGGCAATCAGCCCCAGCATTTT.

The sample holds one count of this clone. CDR3 sequence (DNA): TGTGCCAGCAACAACAGGGGGCGAGCCAAAAACATTCAGTACTTC. Amino acids: CASNNRGRAKNIQYF. V is TRBV21-1 and J is TRBJ2-4; the table calls TRBD1, which could not be checked here. TRBV21-1 is tagged as a pseudogene. CDR3 length equals 15 residues.

This sequence joins TRBV7-2 and TRBJ2-1; 9 bases agree with TRBD2. Germline values: CDR1 SGHTA, CDR2 FQGNSA. Trimming at V came to 0 bases and at J to 0 bases, leaving 0 bases not matched to a gene. CDR3 length equals 16 residues. The CDR3: CASSLASGSSYNEQFF. The CDR3 DNA follows: TGTGCCAGCAGCTTAGCTAGCGGGAGCTCCTACAATGAGCAGTTCTTC.